These 12 T cell receptor beta chains share one sample of origin, sequenced in a study of CD8+CD57+ T cells in acquired aplastic anemia. CDR3 and TCR beta VDJ profiling relied on genomic DNA as the template. Each CDR3 protein is one row after TCRdb ran MiXCR on the reads. The sample has approximately 150,000 distinct CDR3 sequences, roughly two thirds seen once. Whoever was chosen for sequencing had shown CD8+CD57+ cell expansion by flow cytometry. Sequencing was carried out using sorted CD4+, CD8+, or CD8+CD57+ T cells (not recorded which) from PBMCs. The receptors come from a human donor with aplastic anemia.

In its sample, this clonotype was seen a few times. The gene calls are TRBV20-1 and TRBJ2-5, with 9 nucleotides matching TRBD2. The V gene end was trimmed by 2 bases and the J gene end by 3 bases; junction bases not matched to a gene: 1. This CDR3 comprises 13 residues. The germline V gene encodes CDR1 DFQATT and CDR2 SNEGSKA (reference sequence). In nucleotides, the CDR3 is TGCAGTGCTAGACTAGCGGGGAAAGAGACCCAGTACTTC. Its translation: CSARLAGKETQYF.

CDR3 coding DNA: TGTGCCAGCAGTGAAGCCTGGGGCAGAGATTCACCCCTCCACTTT. Translation gives CASSEAWGRDSPLHF. This chain uses TRBV6-1 with TRBJ1-6, with D possibly TRBD1 on 5 matching bases. Germline V gene sequence: CDR1 MNHNS, CDR2 SASEGT. The CDR3 is 15 amino acids. Trimming took 0 bases from V and 8 from J, leaving 11 bases between them.

V usage is TRBV19 and J usage is TRBJ2-1; 8 nucleotides line up with TRBD2. Trimming cost V 8 bases and J 0 bases; bases outside gene matches: 6. The germline V gene encodes CDR1 LNHDA and CDR2 SQIVND (reference sequence). The CDR3 sequence is 15 residues long. As DNA, the CDR3 is TGTGCCAGTGCGATAGCGGGGAGCTCCTACAATGAGCAGTTCTTC. Its translation is CASAIAGSSYNEQFF.

The V and J genes are TRBV27 and TRBJ2-7; possibly TRBD1 or TRBD2 for D (5 bases each). The CDR3 length is 12 residues. Trimming took off 5 bases at V and 7 bases at J, with 12 bases between the two ends. CDR1 MNHEY and CDR2 SMNVEV come from the germline V gene (reference sequence). The CDR3 loop is CASSNYWGEQYF. DNA of the CDR3: TGTGCCAGCAGTAATTACTGGGGGGAGCAGTACTTC.

This chain joins TRBV24-1 and TRBJ2-5; D might be TRBD1 (8 bases). Between the trimmed V and J ends, which lost 3 bases and 4 bases, there was a span of 14 bases. The germline gives CDR1 KGHDR, CDR2 SFDVKD. The CDR3 runs 15 residues. The CDR3 here is CATSDETGGGETQYF. The CDR3 DNA is TGTGCCACCAGTGATGAAACAGGGGGGGGAGAGACCCAGTACTTC.

This chain connects TRBV10-3 to TRBJ2-7; TRBD1 agrees at 7 bases. The CDR3 contains 15 residues. Germline assignment: CDR1 ENHRY and CDR2 SYGVKD. After removal of 5 bases from V and 3 bases from J, the junction contained 10 bases not matched to a gene. The DNA of the CDR3 is TGTGCCATCAGTCAATACGGACAGGCCGGCTACGAGCAGTACTTC. Protein sequence: CAISQYGQAGYEQYF.

The chain couples TRBV20-1 to TRBJ2-1; D ambiguous. Germline CDR1 is DFQATT and CDR2 is SNEGSKA (reference sequence). Trimming pared 3 bases from V and 0 bases from J, leaving 9 bases between. This CDR3 has 14 amino acids. The CDR3 coding sequence is TGCAGTGCTAGTCCGGTGAGCTCCTACAATGAGCAGTTCTTC. Amino acid sequence: CSASPVSSYNEQFF.

This chain uses TRBV5-1 with TRBJ2-1, with 10 positions matching TRBD1. V dropped 2 bases and J dropped 6; count of bases not matched to a gene: 5. There are 15 residues in the CDR3. Germline values: CDR1 SGHRS, CDR2 YFSETQ. The CDR3 DNA reads as TGCGCCAGCAGCTTCGGACAGGGGGTTGGCAATGAGCAGTTCTTC. Translating it yields CASSFGQGVGNEQFF.

This clonotype occurred many times. The J gene is TRBJ2-7, the V gene TRBV6-2 or TRBV6-3; 7 bases agree with TRBD2. Germline V gives CDR1 MNHEY, CDR2 SVGEGT. V shed 6 bases, J shed 4 bases, and the junction held 9 bases outside the gene matches. The CDR3 spans 14 residues. The CDR3 DNA follows: TGTGCCAGCAGACCGGGACCGGGAGGTTACGAGCAGTACGTC. It is translated as CASRPGPGGYEQYV.

V usage is TRBV29-1 and J usage is TRBJ1-1; possible D gene TRBD1, 6 bases. The CDR3 covers 12 residues. Trimming shortened V by 6 bases and J by 1 base, and 9 bases separated the two germline ends. Looked up from germline, CDR1 is SQVTM and CDR2 is ANQGSEA. The CDR3 protein is CSVRTENTEAFF. As DNA, the CDR3 is TGCAGCGTACGGACAGAGAACACTGAAGCTTTCTTT. The entire variable domain, with the rest obtained from reference TRBV29-1 and TRBJ1-1, is as follows: SAVISQKPSRDICQRGTSLTIQCQVDSQVTMMFWYRQQPGQSLTLIATANQGSEATYESGFVIDKFPISRPNLTFSTLTVSNMSPEDSSIYLCSVRTENTEAFFGQGTRLTVV.

This clonotype was seen a handful of times. Its ends do not fully match the called genes, so a read error is possible. This chain joins TRBV2 and TRBJ1-6; D uncertain. This CDR3 is built from 11 residues. The germline CDR1 and CDR2 sequences are SNHLY and FYNNEI. The CDR3 region is CTSSVWGPLHF. CDR3 DNA sequence: TGTACCAGCAGTGTTTGGGGTCCCCTCCACTTT.

This clonotype was recorded once. The chain uses TRBV7-6 and TRBJ2-7; maybe TRBD2 (6 bases). The V end was cut by 0 bases, the J end by 4 bases, with 7 bases between. The CDR3 consists of 13 residues. Germline assignment: CDR1 SGHVS and CDR2 FNYEAQ. This chain's CDR3 is CASSLALAYEQYF. The CDR3 DNA follows: TGTGCCAGCAGCTTAGCACTAGCATACGAGCAGTACTTC.